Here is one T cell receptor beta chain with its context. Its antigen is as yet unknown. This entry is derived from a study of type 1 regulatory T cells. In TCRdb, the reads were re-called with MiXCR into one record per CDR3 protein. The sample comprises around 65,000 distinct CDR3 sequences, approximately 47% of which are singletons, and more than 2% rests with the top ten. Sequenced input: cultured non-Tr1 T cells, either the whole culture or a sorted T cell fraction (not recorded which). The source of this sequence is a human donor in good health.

CDR3: CASISGSMNTEAFF. The CDR3 DNA follows: TGTGCCAGCATTTCCGGGAGTATGAACACTGAAGCTTTCTTT. The chain carries TRBV27 and TRBJ1-1; no clear D. Germline V gives CDR1 MNHEY, CDR2 SMNVEV (reference sequence). The CDR3 runs 14 residues. V lost 7 bases, J lost 0 bases, and 12 bases lay in between.